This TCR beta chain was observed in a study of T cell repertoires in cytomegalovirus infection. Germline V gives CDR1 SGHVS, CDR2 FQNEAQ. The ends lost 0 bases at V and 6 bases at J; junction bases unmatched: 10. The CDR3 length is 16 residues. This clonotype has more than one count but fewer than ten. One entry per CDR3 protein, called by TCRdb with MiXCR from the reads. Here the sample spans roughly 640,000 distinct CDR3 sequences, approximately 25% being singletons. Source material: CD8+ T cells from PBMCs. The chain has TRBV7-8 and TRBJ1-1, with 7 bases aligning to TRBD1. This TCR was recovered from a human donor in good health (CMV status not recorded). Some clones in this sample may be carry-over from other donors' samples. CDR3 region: CASSLALTGPVSEAFF. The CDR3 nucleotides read TGTGCCAGCAGCTTAGCGCTGACAGGGCCTGTCTCTGAAGCTTTCTTT.